This TCR beta chain was retrieved from a study of T cell responses to AZD1222 COVID-19 vaccine. The junction had 8 bases not matched to a gene; V was cut back by 5 bases and J by 2 bases. The CDR3 runs to 15 residues. Germline CDR1 and CDR2: SGHTA and FQGNSA. About this clone: The antigen remains undetermined.

Study conclusions and caveats: CD4 TCRs covered the whole spike, strongest at regions 160-218 and 743-854. Every sample of the repertoires postdated the peak T cell response.

Libraries were prepared by immunoSEQ multiplex PCR; TCRdb keeps only in-frame clonotypes and omits some of them. The data show tens of thousands of clones, about 90% seen once. V is TRBV7-2 and J is TRBJ2-5; 7 bases line up with TRBD2. This sequence originates from an adult in good health. The specimen comprised peripheral blood, sampled on day 0 of AZD1222 vaccination. CDR3 residues: CASSHERGPQETQYF. CDR3 DNA: TGTGCCAGCAGCCACGAGCGGGGCCCACAAGAGACCCAGTACTTC. Combining the CDR3 with reference TRBV7-2 and TRBJ2-5 gives the whole variable domain GAGVSQSPSNKVTEKGKDVELRCDPISGHTALYWYRQSLGQGLEFLIYFQGNSAPDKSGLPSDRFSAERTGGSVSTLTIQRTQQEDSAVYLCASSHERGPQETQYFGPGTRLLVL.